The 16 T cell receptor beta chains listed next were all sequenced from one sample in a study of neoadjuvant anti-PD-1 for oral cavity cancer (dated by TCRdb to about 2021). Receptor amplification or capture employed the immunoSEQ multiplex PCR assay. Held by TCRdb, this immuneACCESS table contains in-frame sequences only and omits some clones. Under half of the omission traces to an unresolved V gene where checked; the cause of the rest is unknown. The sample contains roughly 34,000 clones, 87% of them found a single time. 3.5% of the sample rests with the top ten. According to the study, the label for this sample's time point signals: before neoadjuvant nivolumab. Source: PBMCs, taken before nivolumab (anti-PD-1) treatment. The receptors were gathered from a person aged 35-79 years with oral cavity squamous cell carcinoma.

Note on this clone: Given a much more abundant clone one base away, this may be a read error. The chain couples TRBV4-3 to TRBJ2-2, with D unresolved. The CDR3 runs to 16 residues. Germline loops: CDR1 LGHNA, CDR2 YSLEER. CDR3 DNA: TGCGCCAGCAGCCAAGATACGGGCCACAACATCGGGGAGCTGTTTTTT. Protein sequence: CASSQDTGHNIGELFF.

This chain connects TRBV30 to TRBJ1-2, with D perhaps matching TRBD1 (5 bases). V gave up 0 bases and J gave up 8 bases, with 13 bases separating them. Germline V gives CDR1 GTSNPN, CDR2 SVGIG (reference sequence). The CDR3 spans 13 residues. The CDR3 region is CAWSVGDEWGYTF. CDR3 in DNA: TGTGCCTGGAGTGTAGGGGACGAGTGGGGCTACACCTTC.

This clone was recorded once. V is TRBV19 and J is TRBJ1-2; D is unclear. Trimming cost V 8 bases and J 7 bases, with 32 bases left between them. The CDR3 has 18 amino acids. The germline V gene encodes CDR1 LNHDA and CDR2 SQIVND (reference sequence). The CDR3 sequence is CASYPFSGQTTRGGGYTF. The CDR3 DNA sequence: TGTGCCAGTTACCCTTTCTCCGGTCAGACGACTCGTGGAGGTGGCTACACCTTC.

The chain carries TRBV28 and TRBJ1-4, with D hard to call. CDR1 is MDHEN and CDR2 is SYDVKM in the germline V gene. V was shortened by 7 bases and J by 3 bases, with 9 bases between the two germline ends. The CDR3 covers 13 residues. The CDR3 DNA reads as TGTGCCAGCATACAGAGCCCTAATGAAAAACTGTTTTTT. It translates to CASIQSPNEKLFF.

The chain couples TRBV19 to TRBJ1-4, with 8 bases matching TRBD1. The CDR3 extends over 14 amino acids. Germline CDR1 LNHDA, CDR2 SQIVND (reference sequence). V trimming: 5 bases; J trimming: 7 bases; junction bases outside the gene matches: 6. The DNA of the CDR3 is TGTGCCAGTAGTGAACAGGGGGTTGGTGAAAAACTGTTTTTT. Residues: CASSEQGVGEKLFF.

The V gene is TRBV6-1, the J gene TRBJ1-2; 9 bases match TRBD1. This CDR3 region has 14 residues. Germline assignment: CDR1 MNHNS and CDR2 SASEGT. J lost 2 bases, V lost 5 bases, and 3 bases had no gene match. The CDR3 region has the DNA TGTGCCAGCAGTTGGACAGGGGACAACTATGGCTACACCTTC. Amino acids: CASSWTGDNYGYTF.

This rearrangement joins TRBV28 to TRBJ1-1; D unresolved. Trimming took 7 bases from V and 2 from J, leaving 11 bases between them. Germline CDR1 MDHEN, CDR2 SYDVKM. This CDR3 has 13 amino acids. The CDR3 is CASTWTGNTEAFF. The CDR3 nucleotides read TGTGCCAGCACCTGGACGGGCAACACTGAAGCTTTCTTT.

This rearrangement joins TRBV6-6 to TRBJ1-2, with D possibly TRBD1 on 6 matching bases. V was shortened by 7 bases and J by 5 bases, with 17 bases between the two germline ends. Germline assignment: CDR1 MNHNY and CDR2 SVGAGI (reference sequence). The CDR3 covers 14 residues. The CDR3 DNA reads TGTGCCAGCACCCAGACGGGGGCGGGGTATGGCTACACCTTC. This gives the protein CASTQTGAGYGYTF.

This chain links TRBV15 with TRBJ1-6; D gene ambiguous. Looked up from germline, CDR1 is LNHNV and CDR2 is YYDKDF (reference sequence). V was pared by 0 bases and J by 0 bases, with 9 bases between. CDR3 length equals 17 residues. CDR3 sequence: CATSRDLRSSYNSPLHF. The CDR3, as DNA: TGTGCCACCAGCAGAGATCTCCGGAGCTCCTATAATTCACCCCTCCACTTT.

The CDR3: CASPRADTGELFF. CDR3 sequence (DNA): TGTGCCAGCCCCCGGGCGGACACCGGGGAGCTGTTTTTT. The chain joins TRBV11-1 to TRBJ2-2; D gene ambiguous. The CDR3 extends over 13 amino acids. V was pared by 8 bases and J by 3 bases, with 10 bases between. The V gene's germline CDR1 is SGHAT and CDR2 FQDESV (reference sequence).

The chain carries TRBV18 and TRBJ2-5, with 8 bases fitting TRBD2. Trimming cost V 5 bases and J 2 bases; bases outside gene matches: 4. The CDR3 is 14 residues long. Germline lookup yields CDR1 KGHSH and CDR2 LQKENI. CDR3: CASSAGTRQETQYF. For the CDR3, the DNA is TGTGCCAGCTCAGCCGGGACTAGACAAGAGACCCAGTACTTC.

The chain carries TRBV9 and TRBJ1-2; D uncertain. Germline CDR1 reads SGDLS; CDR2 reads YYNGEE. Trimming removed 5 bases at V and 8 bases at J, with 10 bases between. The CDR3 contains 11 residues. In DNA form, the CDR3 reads TGTGCCAGCAGGGACGATAGGGGCTACACCTTC. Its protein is CASRDDRGYTF.

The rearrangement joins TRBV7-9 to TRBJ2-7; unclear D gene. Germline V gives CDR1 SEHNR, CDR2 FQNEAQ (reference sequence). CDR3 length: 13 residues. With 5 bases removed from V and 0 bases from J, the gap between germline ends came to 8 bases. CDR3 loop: CASSRRPSYEQYF. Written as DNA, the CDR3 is TGTGCCAGCAGCCGCAGACCCTCCTACGAGCAGTACTTC.

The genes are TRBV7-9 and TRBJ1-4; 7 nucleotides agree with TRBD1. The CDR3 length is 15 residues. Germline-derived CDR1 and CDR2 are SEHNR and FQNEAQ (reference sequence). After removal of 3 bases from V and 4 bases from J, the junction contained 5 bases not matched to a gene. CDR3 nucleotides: TGTGCCAGCAGCTTCGGGAACAGGGGTAATGAAAAACTGTTTTTT. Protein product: CASSFGNRGNEKLFF.

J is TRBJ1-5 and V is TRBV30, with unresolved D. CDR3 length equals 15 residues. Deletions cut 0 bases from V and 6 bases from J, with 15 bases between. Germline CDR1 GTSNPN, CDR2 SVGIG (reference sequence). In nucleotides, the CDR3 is TGTGCCTGGAGTGTAACACTAGATAAGAGTCAGCCCCAGCATTTT. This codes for CAWSVTLDKSQPQHF. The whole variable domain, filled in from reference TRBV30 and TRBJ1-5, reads SQTIHQWPATLVQPVGSPLSLECTVEGTSNPNLYWYRQAAGRGLQLLFYSVGIGQISSEVPQNLSASRPQDRQFILSSKKLLLSDSGFYLCAWSVTLDKSQPQHFGDGTRLSIL.

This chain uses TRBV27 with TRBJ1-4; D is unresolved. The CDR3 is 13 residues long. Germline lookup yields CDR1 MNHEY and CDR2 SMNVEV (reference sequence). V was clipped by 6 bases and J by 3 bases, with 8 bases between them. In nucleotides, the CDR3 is TGTGCCAGCAGCCGGGGTTCTAATGAAAAACTGTTTTTT. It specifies CASSRGSNEKLFF.